Listed below are T cell receptor beta chains from one sample, sequenced in a study of glioma-infiltrating T cells after dendritic cell vaccination. Generated by immunoSEQ multiplex PCR, the TCRdb table keeps only in-frame clones and is missing some. The sample contains tens of thousands of clones, roughly 86% of which appear only once. Specimen: blood, collected after dendritic cell vaccination. All receptors derive from a human donor with glioblastoma. Both conserved end residues are part of each CDR3. The D gene is left open where the match is weak. Size is stated for part of the rows, as once, few or many counts, or as a class when the clone is expanded.

V	size	J	D	CDR3	DNA
TRBV6-1	-	TRBJ2-3	-	CASEEGTDTQYF	TGTGCCAGCGAAGAGGGCACAGATACGCAGTATTTT
TRBV6-6	few	TRBJ1-2	-	CASSFRDRYTF	TGTGCCAGCAGTTTCAGGGATCGCTACACCTTC
TRBV30	-	TRBJ2-3	-	CAWSLRGGLADTQYF	TGTGCCTGGAGCCTCCGTGGAGGGTTGGCAGATACGCAGTATTTT
TRBV9	-	TRBJ2-3	TRBD1	CASSPLGSDRHGVTRTQYF	TGTGCCAGCAGCCCTCTTGGTTCGGACAGGCACGGGGTTACTAGGACGCAGTATTTT
TRBV28	-	TRBJ1-4	TRBD1	CASSTGGTANEKLFF	TGTGCCAGCAGCACAGGGGGCACGGCTAATGAAAAACTGTTTTTT
TRBV7-2	-	TRBJ2-1	-	CASSLPVNNEQFF	TGTGCCAGCAGCTTACCGGTGAACAATGAGCAGTTCTTC
TRBV10-3	-	TRBJ1-1	-	CAISSRGGINTEAFF	TGTGCCATCAGTTCGAGGGGGGGGATAAACACTGAAGCTTTCTTT
TRBV19	-	TRBJ1-2	-	CASIPTPPNYGYTF	TGTGCCAGTATACCAACACCCCCTAACTATGGCTACACCTTC
TRBV11-2	few	TRBJ2-6	TRBD1	CASSLYGTGNGANVLTF	TGTGCCAGCAGCCTTTACGGGACAGGGAATGGGGCCAACGTCCTGACTTTC
TRBV11-3	-	TRBJ1-1	TRBD1	CASSSTGGARTEAFF	TGTGCCAGCAGCTCAACAGGGGGCGCAAGGACTGAAGCTTTCTTT